This is a list of T cell receptor beta chains from one sample in a study of cytomegalovirus exposure and HLA in healthy donors. Only in-frame clones appear in the TCRdb table, and some are missing; sequencing was by immunoSEQ multiplex PCR. The sample lists about 190,000 clones, about 84% seen once, with approximately 14% in the top ten. Sequencing was performed on PBMCs. These receptors originate from a woman aged 30 to 39 in good health and CMV-seropositive. The CDR3 runs from the conserved cysteine through the conserved F or W. The order of the fields is J gene, V gene, clone size, D gene, CDR3 protein, CDR3 DNA. D genes are given only for firm matches. Clone size appears in some rows only: once, few, many, or a class for an expanded clone.

TRBJ2-5	TRBV7-8	few	-	CASSSSEEGTQYF	TGTGCCAGCAGCTCCAGTGAAGAGGGGACCCAGTACTTC
TRBJ2-2	TRBV6-4	few	-	CASSDGTNTGELFF	TGTGCCAGCAGTGACGGCACGAACACCGGGGAGCTGTTTTTT
TRBJ2-2	TRBV28	-	-	CASSSPPGANTGELFF	TGTGCCAGCAGTTCCCCCCCCGGGGCGAACACCGGGGAGCTGTTTTTT
TRBJ1-6	TRBV28	-	-	CASSLYRANSPLHF	TGTGCCAGCAGTTTATACAGGGCTAATTCACCCCTCCACTTT
TRBJ2-1	TRBV19	-	-	CASSISEVEEQFF	TGTGCCAGTAGTATATCGGAGGTGGAAGAGCAGTTCTTC
TRBJ1-4	TRBV9	-	TRBD1	CASSEGAVGAEKLFF	TGTGCCAGCAGCGAGGGGGCGGTTGGGGCTGAAAAACTGTTTTTT
TRBJ2-3	TRBV2	-	TRBD2	CASRVAGGTDTQYF	TGTGCCAGCAGAGTAGCGGGAGGGACAGATACGCAGTATTTT
TRBJ2-7	TRBV28	-	-	CASSDEGVREQYF	TGTGCCAGCAGTGACGAGGGGGTTCGCGAGCAGTACTTC
TRBJ1-4	TRBV30	-	-	CAWNPGDEKLFF	TGTGCCTGGAACCCAGGGGATGAAAAACTGTTTTTT
TRBJ2-6	TRBV19	-	TRBD2	CASSPSLRGGFSGANVLTF	TGTGCCAGTAGTCCTAGCCTGCGGGGGGGCTTCTCTGGGGCCAACGTCCTGACTTTC
TRBJ2-7	TRBV4-3	-	TRBD2	CASSPGLAGYEQYF	TGCGCCAGCAGCCCGGGACTAGCGGGCTACGAGCAGTACTTC
TRBJ2-3	TRBV7-9	-	TRBD2	CASSFSASGGGDTQYF	TGTGCCAGCAGCTTTTCGGCTAGCGGGGGAGGAGATACGCAGTATTTT
TRBJ1-4	TRBV2	once	-	CASRRGGAYEKLFF	TGTGCCAGCAGGCGGGGGGGGGCGTATGAAAAACTGTTTTTT
TRBJ2-2	TRBV20-1	once	-	CSARLTGELFF	TGCAGTGCTAGACTAACCGGGGAGCTGTTTTTT
TRBJ1-2	TRBV7-9	-	TRBD1	CASSSSPDRDYGYTF	TGTGCCAGCAGCTCTAGCCCGGACAGGGACTATGGCTACACCTTC
TRBJ1-1	TRBV10-3	-	-	CAISDRGGNTEAFF	TGTGCCATCAGTGATAGGGGAGGGAACACTGAAGCTTTCTTT
TRBJ2-7	TRBV4-3	-	-	CASSQGPGQGTYEQYF	TGCGCCAGCAGCCAAGGCCCAGGGCAGGGGACCTACGAGCAGTACTTC
TRBJ1-1	TRBV6-4	-	TRBD1	CASSDATGLWVLDTEAFF	TGTGCCAGCAGTGACGCGACAGGGTTGTGGGTATTGGACACTGAAGCTTTCTTT
TRBJ2-5	TRBV2	-	-	CASSTNRVETQYF	TGTGCCAGCAGTACCAACAGGGTGGAGACCCAGTACTTC
TRBJ2-3	TRBV29-1	-	TRBD2	CSVEVLAGRADTQYF	TGCAGCGTTGAAGTCCTAGCGGGGAGGGCAGATACGCAGTATTTT
TRBJ1-4	TRBV15	-	TRBD1	CATSRDLETGGEKLFF	TGTGCCACCAGCAGAGATCTAGAGACAGGGGGTGAAAAACTGTTTTTT
TRBJ1-4	TRBV6-5	-	TRBD1	CASSYGGQGGEKLFF	TGTGCCAGCAGTTACGGGGGACAGGGAGGTGAAAAACTGTTTTTT
TRBJ1-5	TRBV2	-	TRBD1	CASRAGTGSPPQHF	TGTGCCAGCAGGGCCGGGACAGGGTCCCCGCCCCAGCATTTT
TRBJ1-1	TRBV5-1	-	-	CASSPAGNTEAFF	TGCGCCAGCAGCCCAGCGGGCAACACTGAAGCTTTCTTT